Shown below are 29 T cell receptor beta chains from a single sample sequenced in a study of shared clonotypes between healthy human individuals. Sequenced by immunoSEQ multiplex PCR; TCRdb stores in-frame clones only, minus some. The sample contains 2 million to 2.5 million clones, 90% to 95% of which appear only once. Sequencing was carried out using naive CD4+ T cells from PBMCs. As for subset: CD45RA+ positively selected. The receptors stem from a man aged 18 to 30 in good health. Some clones in this sample may be carry-over from other donors' samples.

The J gene is TRBJ2-7, the V gene TRBV5-4; the D is unclear. CDR1 is SGHNT, CDR2 YYREEE, per germline (reference sequence). CDR3 length equals 13 residues. V was cut by 4 bases and J by 6 bases, with 14 bases left in between. The DNA for the CDR3 is TGTGCCAGCAGCCCCCGGGTGGTAGCCGAGCAGTACTTC. Translating it yields CASSPRVVAEQYF. Combining the CDR3 with reference TRBV5-4 and TRBJ2-7 gives the whole variable domain ETGVTQSPTHLIKTRGQQVTLRCSSQSGHNTVSWYQQALGQGPQFIFQYYREEENGRGNFPPRFSGLQFPNYSSELNVNALELDDSALYLCASSPRVVAEQYFGPGTRLTVT.

The CDR3 reads CASSLGTGVVNTEAFF. DNA of the CDR3: TGTGCCAGCAGCTTAGGGACAGGGGTCGTCAACACTGAAGCTTTCTTT. V is TRBV7-6 and J is TRBJ1-1; TRBD1 aligns across 9 bases. The V segment lost 1 base and the J segment 2 bases; nucleotides outside the gene matches: 5. CDR3 size: 16 residues. Germline assignment: CDR1 SGHVS and CDR2 FNYEAQ.

DNA for the CDR3: TGCGCCAGCAGCCATGTGGGGAAGGAAGTCTACAATGAGCAGTTCTTC. Its translation: CASSHVGKEVYNEQFF. This rearrangement joins TRBV4-1 to TRBJ2-1; D is unresolved. Germline V gives CDR1 MGHRA, CDR2 YSYEKL. V was clipped by 3 bases and J by 3 bases, with 15 bases between them. The CDR3 covers 16 residues.

The chain joins TRBV4-3 to TRBJ2-7, with a tentative D call TRBD1 (5 bases). V lost 4 bases, J lost 3 bases, and 16 bases lay in between. Germline-derived CDR1 and CDR2 are LGHNA and YSLEER. The CDR3 spans 15 residues. The CDR3 region is CASSPRTAGYYEQYF. In DNA form, the CDR3 reads TGCGCCAGCAGCCCGAGAACGGCAGGGTACTACGAGCAGTACTTC.

The V call is TRBV29-1, the J call TRBJ2-7; D is undetermined. Trimming left V 7 bases short and J 3 bases short, with 16 bases between. Looked up from germline, CDR1 is SQVTM and CDR2 is ANQGSEA. The CDR3 is 13 residues long. In DNA form, the CDR3 reads TGCAGCGCCGTGGTGAGGCTGGACTACGAGCAGTACTTC. Translation: CSAVVRLDYEQYF.

A note on this clone: This sample also contains other DNA sequences that code for the same CDR3. This chain connects TRBV18 to TRBJ2-2; D is unclear. The V end lost 0 bases, the J end lost 0 bases, and 2 bases lay between the germline ends. The CDR3 loop spans 14 amino acids. The germline V gene has CDR1 KGHSH and CDR2 LQKENI. The CDR3 region is CASSPPSNTGELFF. CDR3 nucleotides: TGTGCCAGCTCACCACCGTCGAACACCGGGGAGCTGTTTTTT.

The rearrangement joins TRBV4-2 to TRBJ2-1; TRBD1 aligns across 7 bases. Per germline, CDR1 LGHNA and CDR2 YNFKEQ. V was pared by 4 bases and J by 6 bases, with 12 bases of the junction left unmatched. This CDR3 contains 16 residues. CDR3 in amino acids: CASSLRKLQGFNEQFF. The CDR3, as DNA: TGTGCCAGCAGCCTACGGAAACTACAGGGGTTCAATGAGCAGTTCTTC.

The rearrangement uses TRBV6-1 and TRBJ1-2, with D unresolved. The V and J ends lost 7 bases and 0 bases respectively, with 9 bases between them. Germline V lookup: CDR1 MNHNS, CDR2 SASEGT. This CDR3 has 13 amino acids. CDR3 bases: TGTGCCAGCAACATGGAAGCTAACTATGGCTACACCTTC. This sequence encodes CASNMEANYGYTF.

The CDR3: CASSLALGQVTYNEQFF. The CDR3 DNA sequence: TGTGCCAGCAGCTTAGCGCTGGGACAGGTCACCTACAATGAGCAGTTCTTC. The V and J genes are TRBV7-2 and TRBJ2-1, with 8 bases fitting TRBD1. J was trimmed by 2 bases and V by 0 bases; bases with no gene match: 6. The V gene's germline CDR1 is SGHTA and CDR2 FQGNSA. The CDR3 runs 17 residues.

The chain joins TRBV5-5 to TRBJ2-1; D gene uncertain. CDR1 SGHKS and CDR2 YYEKEE come from the germline V gene (reference sequence). The CDR3 is made up of 16 amino acids. Trimming cost V 4 bases and J 0 bases, with 14 bases left between them. The CDR3 DNA is TGTGCCAGCAGCAACTCACTTGCGAGCTCCTACAATGAGCAGTTCTTC. It codes for CASSNSLASSYNEQFF.

The genes are TRBV28 and TRBJ2-1; D might be TRBD2 (6 bases). V shed 4 bases and J shed 14 bases, with 12 bases lying between them. Germline V lookup: CDR1 MDHEN, CDR2 SYDVKM. This CDR3 region has 11 residues. The CDR3 protein is CASSSGTGEFF. CDR3 DNA sequence: TGTGCCAGCAGTTCCGGGACGGGGGAGTTCTTC.

The chain recombines TRBV11-2 with TRBJ2-7; D is possibly TRBD2 (5 bases). CDR1 SGHAT and CDR2 FQNNGV come from the germline V gene. The V and J ends lost 1 base and 12 bases respectively, with 13 bases between them. The CDR3 has 12 residues. CDR3 sequence: CASSLASDSAYF. The CDR3 coding sequence is TGTGCCAGCAGCTTAGCATCGGACTCTGCGTACTTC.

This clone came up once. The chain recombines TRBV4-3 with TRBJ2-1; 8 nucleotides agree with TRBD2. Germline trimming cut 0 bases from V and 3 bases from J; bases unmatched to any gene: 7. The germline CDR1 and CDR2 sequences are LGHNA and YSLEER. The CDR3 consists of 17 residues. CDR3 protein: CASSQERGRNLYNEQFF. DNA of the CDR3: TGCGCCAGCAGCCAAGAACGCGGGAGGAACCTCTACAATGAGCAGTTCTTC.

This clone was counted a few times. The rearrangement uses TRBV6-1 and TRBJ1-4, with D possibly matching TRBD1 (5 bases). Trimming cost V 10 bases and J 7 bases, with 13 bases left between them. The germline V gene encodes CDR1 MNHNS and CDR2 SASEGT. The CDR3 has 12 residues. The CDR3: CATRDGLEKLFF. In nucleotides, the CDR3 is TGTGCCACCAGGGATGGGCTTGAAAAACTGTTTTTT.

The chain is built from TRBV2 and TRBJ2-3; D not resolved. In germline, CDR1 is SNHLY, CDR2 FYNNEI. The CDR3 loop spans 14 amino acids. Trimming took off 6 bases at V and 6 bases at J, with 16 bases between the two ends. Here the CDR3 DNA reads TGTGCCAGCAGACCCTTGGCGTATTCTGATACGCAGTATTTT. As protein: CASRPLAYSDTQYF.

In its sample, this clone was seen once. The rearrangement uses TRBV14 and TRBJ2-3; maybe TRBD1 (5 bases). This CDR3 spans 17 amino acids. Looked up from germline, CDR1 is SGHDN and CDR2 is FVKESK. Trimming stripped 1 base from V and 1 base from J, with 15 bases between. CDR3 amino acids: CASSQGLSSRGTDTQYF. The CDR3 coding sequence is TGTGCCAGCAGCCAAGGCCTCTCAAGCAGGGGCACAGATACGCAGTATTTT.

About this clone: Other DNA sequences in this sample translate to the same CDR3. The V and J genes are TRBV5-1 and TRBJ2-7; D is perhaps TRBD2 (5 bases). The V and J ends lost 4 bases and 2 bases respectively, with 10 bases between them. The germline V gene encodes CDR1 SGHRS and CDR2 YFSETQ. The CDR3 runs 13 residues. Written as DNA, the CDR3 is TGCGCCAGCAGCGGGAGCGGTCCCTACGAGCAGTACTTC. Amino acids: CASSGSGPYEQYF.

The rearrangement links TRBV2 to TRBJ1-2; 9 nucleotides line up with TRBD1. V dropped 6 bases and J dropped 8; count of bases not matched to a gene: 7. Germline values: CDR1 SNHLY, CDR2 FYNNEI. CDR3 size: 13 residues. The DNA of the CDR3 is TGTGCCAGCAGGCCCGGGACAGGGTTGGGCTACACCTTC. Translation: CASRPGTGLGYTF.

This clone was found once. The chain joins TRBV5-1 to TRBJ2-3; D is unclear. The CDR3 consists of 11 residues. Trimming took off 2 bases at V and 7 bases at J, with 5 bases between the two ends. CDR1 is SGHRS and CDR2 is YFSETQ in the germline V gene. The CDR3 spells CASSFDHTQYF. The CDR3 DNA reads TGCGCCAGCAGCTTCGATCATACGCAGTATTTT.

About this clone itself: The same CDR3 also results from other DNA sequences found in this sample. This chain joins TRBV7-7 and TRBJ2-3; 12 positions agree with TRBD2. The V segment lost 4 bases and the J segment 3 bases; nucleotides outside the gene matches: 2. This CDR3 is 15 amino acids long. The germline V gene has CDR1 SSHAT and CDR2 FNYEAQ (reference sequence). The CDR3 DNA is TGTGCCAGCAGCTCCGGACTAGCGGGAACAGATACGCAGTATTTT. This encodes CASSSGLAGTDTQYF.

The chain couples TRBV7-3 to TRBJ2-1, with 7 bases aligning to TRBD1. Germline CDR1 and CDR2: SGHTA and FQGTGA. V was clipped by 5 bases and J by 8 bases; unmatched bases: 15. The CDR3 totals 16 residues. In DNA form, the CDR3 reads TGTGCCAGCAGCCCTGAGGGGGCTGTGGGTTACGATGAGCAGTTCTTC. Translated: CASSPEGAVGYDEQFF.

The rearrangement links TRBV5-4 to TRBJ2-1; possibly TRBD1 or TRBD2 for D (5 bases each). Trimming cost V 3 bases and J 9 bases, with 16 bases left between them. There are 14 residues in the CDR3. The germline V gene has CDR1 SGHNT and CDR2 YYREEE (reference sequence). Here the CDR3 reads CASSSGTPGSEQFF. CDR3 in DNA: TGTGCCAGCAGCTCCGGGACCCCTGGGAGTGAGCAGTTCTTC.

A single count supports this clone. The J gene is TRBJ2-1, the V gene TRBV5-1; 9 bases match TRBD2. This CDR3 is built from 18 residues. J gave up 3 bases and V 4 bases, and 14 bases lay outside the gene matches. Germline V CDR1 and CDR2: SGHRS, YFSETQ. DNA of the CDR3: TGCGCCAGCAGCAGGTCCCCGCCGGGACTAGCAGACTACAATGAGCAGTTCTTC. The encoded protein is CASSRSPPGLADYNEQFF.

The gene calls are TRBV7-3 and TRBJ2-3; D tentatively fits TRBD1 or TRBD2 (5 bases each). The CDR3 runs to 16 residues. The germline gives CDR1 SGHTA, CDR2 FQGTGA. V lost 0 bases and J lost 5, with 15 bases in between. The CDR3 DNA reads TGTGCCAGCAGCTTAACCGGCCCGAGGGGCGGAGATACGCAGTATTTT. This gives the protein CASSLTGPRGGDTQYF.

This clone was detected once. The chain recombines TRBV6-6 with TRBJ1-1, with unresolved D. The CDR3 is 15 amino acids. V shed 5 bases and J shed 5 bases, with 18 bases lying between them. Germline assignment: CDR1 MNHNY and CDR2 SVGAGI (reference sequence). In nucleotides, the CDR3 is TGTGCCAGCAGTGCCCCTTCTTCCCGGCGGACTGAAGCTTTCTTT. Amino acids: CASSAPSSRRTEAFF.

V usage is TRBV5-1 and J usage is TRBJ2-1, with D maybe TRBD2 (5 bases). The germline V gene has CDR1 SGHRS and CDR2 YFSETQ. V shed 0 bases and J shed 1 base, with 11 bases lying between them. This CDR3 is built from 16 residues. In DNA form, the CDR3 reads TGCGCCAGCAGCTTGGAAGGTAGCGTATCCTACAATGAGCAGTTCTTC. Translated, it gives CASSLEGSVSYNEQFF.

V gene TRBV29-1 combines with J gene TRBJ1-1; D is ambiguous. Germline loops: CDR1 SQVTM, CDR2 ANQGSEA. The CDR3 sequence is 14 residues long. V lost 2 bases and J lost 0, with 10 bases in between. The CDR3 bases are TGCAGCGTTGAAAGCGGGCAAATGAACACTGAAGCTTTCTTT. As protein: CSVESGQMNTEAFF.

On this clone itself: This sample also contains other DNA sequences that code for the same CDR3. The CDR3 bases are TGTGCCAGCAGCTTAGCTCAGGGGAACTATGGCTACACCTTC. Translating gives CASSLAQGNYGYTF. This rearrangement joins TRBV7-2 to TRBJ1-2; D is possibly TRBD1 (6 bases). V shed 0 bases and J shed 2 bases, with 7 bases lying between them. The germline V gene has CDR1 SGHTA and CDR2 FQGNSA. The CDR3 has 14 residues.

The sample holds one count of this clone. The chain is built from TRBV5-1 and TRBJ2-6; D gene uncertain. Between the trimmed V and J ends, which lost 6 bases and 0 bases, there was a span of 10 bases. Germline lookup yields CDR1 SGHRS and CDR2 YFSETQ. The CDR3 spans 15 residues. CDR3 nucleotide sequence: TGCGCCAGCACTGAGTCCATCTCTGGGGCCAACGTCCTGACTTTC. Its translation: CASTESISGANVLTF.